One and the same sample provided the 20 T cell receptor beta chains below, sequenced in a study of quantifying T cell responses using KT2 cells. About the research overall: TCR alpha and beta constant-region primers primed reverse transcription of RNA.

A single-stranded UMI oligo with SP2 sequence was ligated to cDNA 3' ends. An equimolar mix of RC1.1 and RC1.2 primed the beta chain across TRBC1 and TRBC2. TCRdb reprocessed the UMI-ligation and nested PCR reads with MiXCR, giving one entry per CDR3 protein. The table shows around 44,000 distinct CDR3 sequences, with about 15% occurring only once. The sequencing sample was made of PBMCs spiked with cells of the T cell clone KT2. These receptors all stem from a human donor.

This clonotype has only a few counts. The V and J genes are TRBV28 and TRBJ2-7, with TRBD2 matching over 7 bases. Germline V lookup: CDR1 MDHEN, CDR2 SYDVKM. The CDR3 is made up of 15 amino acids. Trimming took 4 bases from V and 4 from J; bases not matched to a gene: 10. The CDR3: CASSSLKLGRYEQYF. The CDR3 nucleotides read TGTGCCAGCAGTTCCCTGAAACTCGGGAGGTACGAGCAGTACTTC.

This clonotype turned up a few times. V and J are TRBV29-1 and TRBJ2-3; 7 bases are shared with TRBD2. Per the germline V gene, CDR1 is SQVTM and CDR2 is ANQGSEA. The V gene end was trimmed by 7 bases and the J gene end by 3 bases; junction bases not matched to a gene: 4. The CDR3 spans 12 residues. CDR3 loop: CSAVAGTDTQYF. DNA of the CDR3: TGCAGCGCTGTAGCGGGTACAGATACGCAGTATTTT.

This clonotype was seen only a few times. The chain combines TRBV2 with TRBJ2-5, with D perhaps given as TRBD1 or TRBD2 (6 bases each). Trimming left V 4 bases short and J 3 bases short, with 15 bases between. Germline lookup yields CDR1 SNHLY and CDR2 FYNNEI. The CDR3 is 15 residues long. Here the CDR3 DNA reads TGTGCCAGCAGTGGGAGGGGGACACTTGAAGAGACCCAGTACTTC. It encodes CASSGRGTLEETQYF.

A few counts support this clonotype. The gene calls are TRBV5-1 and TRBJ1-3; D is undetermined. The CDR3 totals 15 residues. Germline lookup yields CDR1 SGHRS and CDR2 YFSETQ. V was clipped by 0 bases and J by 4 bases, with 11 bases between them. This CDR3 reads CASSLGSGSGNTIYF. CDR3 bases: TGCGCCAGCAGCTTGGGGTCGGGGTCCGGAAACACCATATATTTT.

This clonotype appeared a few times. The rearrangement joins TRBV15 to TRBJ1-5, with D uncertain. The length of the CDR3 is 15 residues. In germline, CDR1 is LNHNV, CDR2 YYDKDF (reference sequence). The V and J ends lost 3 bases and 5 bases respectively, with 14 bases between them. CDR3 region: CATSRSTTFDQPQHF. The CDR3 DNA is TGTGCCACCAGCAGGTCAACAACTTTTGATCAGCCCCAGCATTTT.

This clonotype was observed a handful of times. V is TRBV9 and J is TRBJ2-3; D is undetermined. The CDR3 sequence is 15 residues long. V was clipped by 0 bases and J by 2 bases, with 10 bases between them. Germline loops: CDR1 SGDLS, CDR2 YYNGEE. The DNA for the CDR3 is TGTGCCAGCAGCGTAGATGGCCCACCCACAGATACGCAGTATTTT. Residues: CASSVDGPPTDTQYF.

The chain recombines TRBV5-4 with TRBJ2-2; no clear D. Germline V gives CDR1 SGHNT, CDR2 YYREEE (reference sequence). CDR3 length equals 14 residues. V lost 1 base and J 2 bases, leaving 6 bases between the germline ends. CDR3 sequence reads: CASSLSLNTGELFF. CDR3 in DNA: TGTGCCAGCAGCTTGTCGCTAAACACCGGGGAGCTGTTTTTT.

V gene TRBV5-1 combines with J gene TRBJ2-5; D is undetermined. CDR3 length: 15 amino acids. The germline V gene encodes CDR1 SGHRS and CDR2 YFSETQ. Trimming left V 0 bases short and J 5 bases short, with 14 bases between. The CDR3 sequence: CASSLAGQSEETQYF. The CDR3 region has the DNA TGCGCCAGCAGCTTGGCCGGGCAGAGCGAGGAGACCCAGTACTTC.

This clonotype turned up a few times. The chain recombines TRBV29-1 with TRBJ2-6; D could derive from TRBD1 or TRBD2 (6 bases each). Deletions cut 0 bases from V and 3 bases from J, with 12 bases between. The CDR3 has 16 residues. In germline, CDR1 is SQVTM, CDR2 ANQGSEA. The CDR3 DNA follows: TGCAGCGTTGAAGATTCTGGGGGGCATGGGGCCAACGTCCTGACTTTC. As protein: CSVEDSGGHGANVLTF.

The chain couples TRBV10-2 to TRBJ2-2, with D unclear. The CDR3 totals 11 residues. CDR1 and CDR2 (germline): WSHSY, SAAADI. The germline V and J ends were trimmed by 6 bases and 5 bases, with 4 bases remaining between them. CDR3 residues: CASSKTGELFF. The CDR3 DNA reads TGCGCCAGCAGCAAAACCGGGGAGCTGTTTTTT.

The chain joins TRBV7-2 to TRBJ2-3; D might be TRBD2 (5 bases). The CDR3 contains 19 residues. In germline, CDR1 is SGHTA, CDR2 FQGNSA. V lost 1 base and J lost 0, with 20 bases in between. This CDR3 is CASSLEPLRVAASTDTQYF. As DNA, the CDR3 is TGTGCCAGCAGCTTAGAACCCCTGAGGGTTGCGGCTAGCACAGATACGCAGTATTTT.

This chain uses TRBV5-1 with TRBJ2-1; D might be TRBD2 (6 bases). Trimming stripped 2 bases from V and 0 bases from J, with 12 bases between. Per the germline V gene, CDR1 is SGHRS and CDR2 is YFSETQ. The CDR3 consists of 16 residues. CDR3 DNA sequence: TGCGCCAGCAGCTTAATAATAGCGGCCTCCTACAATGAGCAGTTCTTC. Translating gives CASSLIIAASYNEQFF.

The V and J genes are TRBV29-1 and TRBJ1-5; D is unresolved. Trimming stripped 4 bases from V and 1 base from J, with 5 bases between. Germline V lookup: CDR1 SQVTM, CDR2 ANQGSEA. CDR3 length equals 12 residues. The CDR3 protein is CSVGQSNQPQHF. CDR3 DNA sequence: TGCAGCGTTGGGCAGAGCAATCAGCCCCAGCATTTT.

This clonotype has a handful of counts. The chain recombines TRBV29-1 with TRBJ2-5; D gene unclear. V was trimmed by 4 bases and J by 4 bases, leaving 4 bases between them. Germline assignment: CDR1 SQVTM and CDR2 ANQGSEA. The CDR3 extends over 10 amino acids. CDR3 DNA: TGCAGCGTTGGTAGAGAGACCCAGTACTTC. Amino acids: CSVGRETQYF.

At least ten counts were recorded for this clonotype. V and J are TRBV29-1 and TRBJ1-2; 11 nucleotides match TRBD1. The trim removed 5 bases at V and 4 bases at J, leaving 6 bases unmatched. CDR3 length equals 14 residues. CDR1 and CDR2 (germline): SQVTM, ANQGSEA. The CDR3 reads CSVFPGQGGYGYTF. DNA of the CDR3: TGCAGCGTTTTTCCGGGACAGGGGGGCTATGGCTACACCTTC.

This clonotype was detected many times. The chain carries TRBV20-1 and TRBJ2-1, with a weak D call TRBD1 (5 bases). V was clipped by 0 bases and J by 8 bases, with 14 bases between them. This CDR3 has 14 amino acids. CDR1 is DFQATT and CDR2 is SNEGSKA in the germline V gene (reference sequence). The CDR3 DNA reads TGCAGTGCTAGAGATGGTAGGGGTTGGGATGAGCAGTTCTTC. It specifies CSARDGRGWDEQFF.

The CDR3 nucleotides are TGTGCCAGCAGCCCCTCCGCGCGAGAGCGGTCAAATCGCGGCTACACCTTC. Translation gives CASSPSARERSNRGYTF. The rearrangement links TRBV11-1 to TRBJ1-2; D remains ambiguous. Per germline, CDR1 SGHAT and CDR2 FQDESV (reference sequence). The CDR3 totals 17 residues. With 5 bases removed from V and 8 bases from J, the gap between germline ends came to 27 bases.

About this clonotype: This could be a read error, since a much larger clone is one nucleotide away. The V and J genes are TRBV11-2 and TRBJ2-1; 11 bases are shared with TRBD2. The CDR3 is 16 amino acids. Trimming cost V 5 bases and J 8 bases; bases outside gene matches: 11. Germline loops: CDR1 SGHAT, CDR2 FQNNGV. The CDR3 protein is CASSPQTSGIFDEQFF. The CDR3 DNA is TGTGCCAGCAGCCCCCAGACTAGCGGGATTTTCGATGAGCAGTTCTTC. Full variable domain (missing parts from reference TRBV11-2 and TRBJ2-1): EAGVAQSPRYKIIEKRQSVAFWCNPISGHATLYWYQQILGQGPKLLIQFQNNGVVDDSQLPKDRFSAERLKGVDSTLKIQPAKLEDSAVYLCASSPQTSGIFDEQFFGPGTRLTVL.

The rearrangement links TRBV4-3 to TRBJ2-7; D is ambiguous. Germline-derived CDR1 and CDR2 are LGHNA and YSLEER. V was trimmed by 1 base and J by 0 bases, leaving 10 bases between them. This CDR3 comprises 15 residues. The DNA for the CDR3 is TGCGCCAGCAGCCAAGTAGGGCCGACCTCCTACGAGCAGTACTTC. Its translation is CASSQVGPTSYEQYF.

CDR3 DNA sequence: TGTGCCAGCAGCCAAGAGGTGTCCTATAATTCACCCCTCCACTTT. Protein: CASSQEVSYNSPLHF. The V call is TRBV3-1, the J call TRBJ1-6; D not certain. Germline CDR1 and CDR2: LGHDT and YNNKEL (reference sequence). The germline V and J ends were trimmed by 0 bases and 1 base, with 4 bases remaining between them. This CDR3 spans 15 amino acids.